This TCR beta chain was retrieved from a study of T cell responses to AZD1222 COVID-19 vaccine. V was clipped by 5 bases and J by 2 bases; unmatched bases: 7. CDR3 length equals 15 residues. Germline V gives CDR1 SGHAT, CDR2 FQNNGV. Notes on the study in general: Spike-specific TCRs gained breadth and depth after people received two AZD1222 doses. The study found vaccine-associated CD4 TCRs spanning spike, dominant at 160-218 and 743-854.

Details on this clone: Its antigen is still unknown.

Data came from immunoSEQ multiplex PCR; TCRdb stores just in-frame clones and leaves some out. The sample consists of approximately 150,000 clones, around 90% of them appearing once. The sequenced sample was peripheral blood, obtained on day 0 of AZD1222 vaccination. The chain employs TRBV11-2 and TRBJ2-7; TRBD2 agrees at 9 bases. The TCR comes from an adult in good health. CDR3 residues: CASSPGLAITYEQYF. The CDR3 nucleotides are TGTGCCAGCAGCCCGGGACTAGCCATTACCTACGAGCAGTACTTC.